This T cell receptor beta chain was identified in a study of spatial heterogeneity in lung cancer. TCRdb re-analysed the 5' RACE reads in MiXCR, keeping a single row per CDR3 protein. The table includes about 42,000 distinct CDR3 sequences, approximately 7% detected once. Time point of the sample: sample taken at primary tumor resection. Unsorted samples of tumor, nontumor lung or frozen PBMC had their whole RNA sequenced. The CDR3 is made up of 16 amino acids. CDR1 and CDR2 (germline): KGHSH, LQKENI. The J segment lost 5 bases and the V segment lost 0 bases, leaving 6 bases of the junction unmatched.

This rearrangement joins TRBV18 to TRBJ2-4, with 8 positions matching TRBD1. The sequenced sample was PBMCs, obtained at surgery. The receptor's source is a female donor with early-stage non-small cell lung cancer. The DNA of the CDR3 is TGTGCCAGCTCACCACCCCGGACAGGGATCGAAAACATTCAGTACTTC. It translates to CASSPPRTGIENIQYF.